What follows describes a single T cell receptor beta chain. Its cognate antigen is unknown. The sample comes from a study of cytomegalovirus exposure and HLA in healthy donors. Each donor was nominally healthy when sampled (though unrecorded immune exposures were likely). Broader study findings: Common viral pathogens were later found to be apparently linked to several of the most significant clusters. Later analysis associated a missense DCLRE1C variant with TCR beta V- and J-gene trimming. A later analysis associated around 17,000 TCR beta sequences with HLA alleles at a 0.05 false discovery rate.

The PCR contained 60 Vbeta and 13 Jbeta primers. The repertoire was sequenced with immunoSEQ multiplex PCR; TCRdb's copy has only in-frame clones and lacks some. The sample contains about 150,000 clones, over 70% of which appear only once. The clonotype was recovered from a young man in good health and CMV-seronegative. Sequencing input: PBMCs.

The CDR3 is CASIGRAGTEAFF. Here the CDR3 DNA reads TGTGCCAGCATCGGGAGGGCGGGCACTGAAGCTTTCTTT. The chain combines TRBV5-6 with TRBJ1-1; D unresolved. Trimming shortened V by 6 bases and J by 4 bases, and 13 bases separated the two germline ends. Germline loops: CDR1 SGHDT, CDR2 YYEEEE. CDR3 length equals 13 residues.